This T cell receptor (beta chain) came from a study of cytomegalovirus exposure and HLA in healthy donors. Study-wide results and limits: Later analysis associated a missense DCLRE1C variant with TCR beta V- and J-gene trimming.

CDR1 is SGHVS and CDR2 is FQNEAQ in the germline V gene. CDR3 length: 13 amino acids. V lost 2 bases, J lost 1 base, and 6 bases lay in between. A remark on this clone: Its cognate antigen is unknown.

PCR was performed using 60 Vbeta and 13 Jbeta primers. Per the authors' pipeline: Approximately 10 million shared chains were among approximately 87 million unique TCR beta chains counted in a later analysis. Profiled with immunoSEQ multiplex PCR; TCRdb holds only in-frame clones, not every one. From that table come the V and J calls and clone size; the DNA was used to work out D and trimming. The sample contains roughly 120,000 clones, 60% to 70% of which appear only once. The clonotype originates from a middle-aged woman in good health and CMV-seropositive. The sequencing sample was made of PBMCs. V is TRBV7-8 and J is TRBJ2-7, with D unclear. DNA of the CDR3: TGTGCCAGCAGCTTATACGGGTCCTACGAGCAGTACTTC. This gives the protein CASSLYGSYEQYF.